This T cell receptor (beta chain) was captured by sequencing in a study of beta chain features in type 1 diabetes. Study information: Researchers looked at over 100,000,000 sorted cells across all samples. Broader study findings: Lower insertion and higher deletion counts appeared at VDJ junctions in type 1 diabetes patients. Any HLA type influence on TCRB rearrangement was left unresolved here. There was a moderate but significant shortening of TCRB CDR3s in all four CD4+ subsets of Type 1 diabetes patients.

This clone was recorded many times. Antigen: not known. The CDR3 consists of 16 residues. The germline V gene has CDR1 LNHNV and CDR2 YYDKDF (reference sequence). The germline V and J ends were trimmed by 0 bases and 2 bases, with 13 bases remaining between them. Sorting based on CD45RO/CCR7/CD25/CD127/CD95/CD27 separated CD4+ naive, central memory, regulatory and stem cell-like memory cells. As every portion of the isolated RNA was reverse transcribed, the sequencing read expressed TCRB transcripts. The protocol was immunoSEQ multiplex PCR, while the TCRdb copy is restricted to in-frame clones and leaves out a portion. The sample yields 95,000 to 150,000 clones, approximately 16% seen once.

The sequencing sample was made of central memory CD4+ T cells from blood. This clonotype originated in a young man with type 1 diabetes. This chain connects TRBV15 to TRBJ2-5, with D perhaps assigned TRBD1 or TRBD2 (6 bases each). This CDR3 is CATSRDGGAGQETQYF. CDR3 DNA sequence: TGTGCCACCAGCAGAGACGGGGGCGCGGGTCAAGAGACCCAGTACTTC.